This T cell receptor (beta chain) was identified during a study of identical twins. Using its own MiXCR run on the 5' RACE reads, TCRdb lists one record per CDR3 protein. This sample has about 430,000 distinct CDR3 sequences; about 18% occur once, and the top ten carry 12%. There are 15 residues in the CDR3. The germline CDR1 and CDR2 sequences are SGHTA and FQGNSA. Trimming took 5 bases from V and 6 from J; bases not matched to a gene: 11. The source of this sequence is a man aged 45-65 years in good health. Sequenced: naive T cells sorted from blood. The gene calls are TRBV7-2 and TRBJ2-5; the match to TRBD2 covers 8 bases. In DNA, the CDR3 is TGTGCCAGCAGCCCAACGGGGGGGAAGGGAAAGACCCAGTACTTC. It is translated as CASSPTGGKGKTQYF. Combining the CDR3 with reference TRBV7-2 and TRBJ2-5 gives the whole variable domain GAGVSQSPSNKVTEKGKDVELRCDPISGHTALYWYRQSLGQGLEFLIYFQGNSAPDKSGLPSDRFSAERTGGSVSTLTIQRTQQEDSAVYLCASSPTGGKGKTQYFGPGTRLLVL.